The 27 T cell receptor beta chains in this list originate from one sample, sequenced in a study of cytotoxic CD8 clonotypes in ibrutinib-treated CLL. The table came from immunoSEQ multiplex PCR; TCRdb's copy has only in-frame clones and leaves some out. This sample has 95,000 to 100,000 clones, with more than 75% found just once. The sample consisted of PBMCs, taken after 12 months of ibrutinib treatment. Receptors were obtained from a human donor with chronic lymphocytic leukemia.

There are a few counts of this clone. V is TRBV5-4 and J is TRBJ2-4; D gene ambiguous. Per the germline V gene, CDR1 is SGHNT and CDR2 is YYREEE (reference sequence). V was shortened by 2 bases and J by 7 bases, with 16 bases between the two germline ends. This CDR3 contains 15 residues. The CDR3 loop reads CASSLEPRFENIQYF. CDR3 in DNA: TGTGCCAGCAGCTTAGAGCCCCGCTTTGAGAACATTCAGTACTTC.

This rearrangement joins TRBV4-1 to TRBJ2-1; 15 bases agree with TRBD2. The V gene's germline CDR1 is MGHRA and CDR2 YSYEKL. Losses at the gene ends were 0 bases for V and 13 bases for J; bases not matched to a gene: 7. This CDR3 spans 16 amino acids. The CDR3 loop reads CASSQEGTSGGLPQFF. The CDR3 DNA reads as TGCGCCAGCAGCCAAGAAGGGACTAGCGGGGGGCTCCCTCAGTTCTTC.

This clone was counted a single time. The rearrangement joins TRBV4-1 to TRBJ1-5; 7 bases fit TRBD1. The CDR3 covers 15 residues. V shed 1 base, J shed 2 bases, and the junction held 2 bases outside the gene matches. Germline V gene sequence: CDR1 MGHRA, CDR2 YSYEKL. The CDR3 nucleotides are TGCGCCAGCAGCCAAGGACAGGGAGGCAATCAGCCCCAGCATTTT. This translates into CASSQGQGGNQPQHF.

This chain connects TRBV15 to TRBJ2-5; possibly TRBD1 for D (5 bases). Trimming cost V 7 bases and J 2 bases, with 11 bases left between them. From germline, CDR1 is LNHNV and CDR2 YYDKDF (reference sequence). The CDR3 loop spans 13 amino acids. The CDR3: CATKRDRQETQYF. CDR3 in DNA: TGTGCCACCAAGCGAGACAGACAAGAGACCCAGTACTTC.

The chain joins TRBV19 to TRBJ1-1; D is unresolved. Germline CDR1 is LNHDA and CDR2 is SQIVND (reference sequence). CDR3 length: 14 residues. Trimming shortened V by 3 bases and J by 3 bases, and 11 bases separated the two germline ends. CDR3 protein: CASSMDFRDTEAFF. In nucleotides, the CDR3 is TGTGCCAGTAGTATGGACTTTCGAGACACTGAAGCTTTCTTT.

The chain links TRBV5-5 to TRBJ2-7; the match to TRBD1 covers 9 bases. V shed 2 bases, J shed 3 bases, and the junction held 6 bases outside the gene matches. This CDR3 region has 15 residues. Per germline, CDR1 SGHKS and CDR2 YYEKEE (reference sequence). CDR3 sequence (DNA): TGTGCCAGCAGCTTCCGGGACAGGGAAGGCTACGAGCAGTACTTC. Its translation: CASSFRDREGYEQYF.

This chain connects TRBV4-2 to TRBJ2-7; D possibly matches TRBD1 or TRBD2 (6 bases each). The CDR3 has 15 amino acids. Germline V gene data show CDR1 as LGHNA and CDR2 as YNFKEQ. The V and J ends lost 0 bases and 3 bases respectively, with 12 bases between them. This CDR3 reads CASSQDPGADYEQYF. The CDR3 DNA reads TGTGCCAGCAGCCAAGATCCGGGGGCCGACTACGAGCAGTACTTC.

The rearrangement uses TRBV14 and TRBJ1-1; maybe TRBD1 (5 bases). Trimming removed 1 base at V and 8 bases at J, with 17 bases between. This CDR3 region has 15 residues. CDR1 SGHDN and CDR2 FVKESK come from the germline V gene. The CDR3 DNA sequence: TGTGCCAGCAGCCAAGCAGGAGGGGAGTTGATGGAAGCTTTCTTT. Translated, it gives CASSQAGGELMEAFF.

This clone was counted a few times. The chain has TRBV10-2 and TRBJ1-2; D uncertain. The CDR3 runs to 11 residues. Trimming pared 4 bases from V and 6 bases from J, leaving 6 bases between. Germline loops: CDR1 WSHSY, CDR2 SAAADI. In DNA, the CDR3 is TGCGCCAGCAGTGGTGGGGATGGCTACACCTTC. Amino acid sequence: CASSGGDGYTF.

There are a few counts of this clone. The J gene is TRBJ2-5, the V gene TRBV2; 13 bases agree with TRBD2. The CDR3 extends over 17 amino acids. Germline V lookup: CDR1 SNHLY, CDR2 FYNNEI. Trimming at V came to 5 bases and at J to 4 bases, leaving 10 bases not matched to a gene. Here the CDR3 reads CASSPATSGGAGETQYF. CDR3 coding DNA: TGTGCCAGCAGTCCGGCTACTAGCGGGGGGGCCGGAGAGACCCAGTACTTC.

The table lists this clone with a count of one. V usage is TRBV25-1 and J usage is TRBJ2-2, with 7 bases aligning to TRBD1. Germline assignment: CDR1 MGHDK and CDR2 SYGVNS. The CDR3 is 13 amino acids. The V gene end was trimmed by 6 bases and the J gene end by 6 bases; junction bases not matched to a gene: 4. CDR3: CASRFDRAGELFF. The DNA for the CDR3 is TGTGCCAGCAGATTTGACAGGGCCGGGGAGCTGTTTTTT.

The chain carries TRBV6-5 and TRBJ2-5; D unresolved. V was pared by 4 bases and J by 5 bases, with 14 bases between. Per germline, CDR1 MNHEY and CDR2 SVGAGI. The CDR3 extends over 14 amino acids. The CDR3 DNA is TGTGCCAGCAGTTGGTTTGGTTATATGGAGACCCAGTACTTC. This codes for CASSWFGYMETQYF.

This clone was picked up one time. The chain is built from TRBV5-1 and TRBJ2-7; TRBD1 matches at 10 bases. Germline V lookup: CDR1 SGHRS, CDR2 YFSETQ. The junction had 8 bases not matched to a gene; V was cut back by 5 bases and J by 6 bases. This CDR3 is built from 14 residues. CDR3 sequence: CASRQSGQGGEQYF. In DNA, the CDR3 is TGCGCCAGCAGACAATCCGGACAGGGGGGCGAGCAGTACTTC.

The sample holds one count of this clone. The chain employs TRBV10-3 and TRBJ2-5, with D tentatively TRBD1 or TRBD2 (7 bases each). The V and J ends lost 4 bases and 2 bases respectively, with 17 bases between them. The CDR3 is 16 residues long. Germline CDR1 ENHRY, CDR2 SYGVKD. The CDR3 nucleotides read TGTGCCATCAGTGGAGCAGGGGGGGCAGGGCAAGAGACCCAGTACTTC. Translating gives CAISGAGGAGQETQYF.

This clone was recorded once. The J gene is TRBJ2-1, the V gene TRBV19, with D maybe TRBD1 (5 bases). Germline CDR1 and CDR2: LNHDA and SQIVND (reference sequence). CDR3 length equals 11 residues. With 7 bases removed from V and 8 bases from J, the gap between germline ends came to 9 bases. The CDR3 here is CASTQGYEQFF. In nucleotides, the CDR3 is TGTGCCAGTACCCAGGGCTATGAGCAGTTCTTC.

The chain links TRBV7-6 to TRBJ1-5; unclear D gene. V was clipped by 5 bases and J by 15 bases, with 8 bases between them. CDR1 and CDR2 from the germline V gene are SGHVS and FNYEAQ. The CDR3 has 9 amino acids. The CDR3 nucleotides read TGTGCCAGCAGCCCAGGCATGCATTTT. The encoded protein is CASSPGMHF.

The chain joins TRBV9 to TRBJ2-2, with D hard to call. Trimming left V 2 bases short and J 4 bases short, with 9 bases between. This CDR3 contains 14 residues. Germline CDR1 reads SGDLS; CDR2 reads YYNGEE. As DNA, the CDR3 is TGTGCCAGCAGCGTTATGACAAGCACCGGGGAGCTGTTTTTT. Amino acid sequence: CASSVMTSTGELFF.

The V and J genes are TRBV28 and TRBJ1-5; 9 bases are shared with TRBD1. CDR3 length: 15 amino acids. The germline V gene has CDR1 MDHEN and CDR2 SYDVKM. After removal of 6 bases from V and 7 bases from J, the junction contained 10 bases not matched to a gene. The CDR3 is CASSPAGQGRQPQHF. The CDR3 DNA sequence: TGTGCCAGCAGCCCCGCGGGACAGGGTAGGCAGCCCCAGCATTTT.

The chain combines TRBV2 with TRBJ2-1, with D possibly TRBD2 on 5 matching bases. Trimming left V 5 bases short and J 7 bases short, with 12 bases between. Germline-derived CDR1 and CDR2 are SNHLY and FYNNEI. The CDR3 extends over 13 amino acids. CDR3 DNA sequence: TGTGCCAGCAGTCGGATGAGGGAAAATGAGCAGTTCTTC. It codes for CASSRMRENEQFF.

Details on this clone: The junction departs from the called germline gene at one end, perhaps through a read error. V usage is TRBV6-1 and J usage is TRBJ1-2; D may be TRBD1 (5 bases). Germline CDR1 MNHNS, CDR2 SASEGT. The CDR3 contains 8 residues. The CDR3 DNA reads as TGTGCCAGCAGGCTAGGGGATTTC. Its translation: CASRLGDF.

The rearrangement links TRBV7-2 to TRBJ2-2, with 7 nucleotides matching TRBD2. CDR3 length: 15 residues. Looked up from germline, CDR1 is SGHTA and CDR2 is FQGNSA. V shed 7 bases, J shed 0 bases, and the junction held 5 bases outside the gene matches. CDR3 protein: CASKLSGANTGELFF. The CDR3 coding sequence is TGTGCCAGCAAGCTCAGCGGGGCGAACACCGGGGAGCTGTTTTTT.

The chain couples TRBV29-1 to TRBJ2-1; D is perhaps TRBD1 (5 bases). The CDR3 consists of 15 residues. The germline V and J ends were trimmed by 4 bases and 4 bases, with 17 bases remaining between them. The germline V gene has CDR1 SQVTM and CDR2 ANQGSEA. The CDR3 region is CSVGLISGFYNEQFF. CDR3 bases: TGCAGCGTTGGTCTCATTTCAGGGTTTTACAATGAGCAGTTCTTC.

This chain uses TRBV5-1 with TRBJ1-5; D is undetermined. In germline, CDR1 is SGHRS, CDR2 YFSETQ. This CDR3 region has 14 residues. V shed 0 bases and J shed 1 base, with 5 bases lying between them. The CDR3 loop is CASSLGESNQPQHF. CDR3 in DNA: TGCGCCAGCAGCTTGGGGGAGAGCAATCAGCCCCAGCATTTT. Variable domain in full (rest from reference TRBV5-1 and TRBJ1-5): KAGVTQTPRYLIKTRGQQVTLSCSPISGHRSVSWYQQTPGQGLQFLFEYFSETQRNKGNFPGRFSGRQFSNSRSEMNVSTLELGDSALYLCASSLGESNQPQHFGDGTRLSIL.

The chain uses TRBV30 and TRBJ2-2; 8 bases align to TRBD2. The junction had 4 bases not matched to a gene; V was cut back by 3 bases and J by 7 bases. The CDR3 has 13 amino acids. CDR1 GTSNPN and CDR2 SVGIG come from the germline V gene (reference sequence). The CDR3 nucleotides read TGTGCCTGGAGCGGGGGGGCCGTCGGGGAGCTGTTTTTT. Translated, it gives CAWSGGAVGELFF.

This chain joins TRBV29-1 and TRBJ1-1; D gene ambiguous. The length of the CDR3 is 10 residues. V was shortened by 6 bases and J by 8 bases, with 10 bases between the two germline ends. The germline CDR1 and CDR2 sequences are SQVTM and ANQGSEA. The CDR3: CSVAGPEAFF. In DNA, the CDR3 is TGCAGCGTCGCCGGACCGGAAGCTTTCTTT.

The genes are TRBV6-1 and TRBJ2-2; 7 bases align to TRBD2. The CDR3 has 16 amino acids. V shed 1 base and J 3 bases; nucleotides not matched to a gene: 5. In germline, CDR1 is MNHNS, CDR2 SASEGT. This chain's CDR3 is CASSEEAGTYTGELFF. DNA of the CDR3: TGTGCCAGCAGTGAAGAAGCGGGGACTTACACCGGGGAGCTGTTTTTT.

This rearrangement joins TRBV21-1 to TRBJ1-6; TRBD1, the table's D call, was not compared with the DNA. TRBV21-1 is marked as a pseudogene. This CDR3 spans 21 amino acids. For the CDR3, the DNA is TGTGCCAGCAGCAAAGGATTCCGACTAAATCTGGACAGACGCTATAATTCACCCCTCCACTTT. It specifies CASSKGFRLNLDRRYNSPLHF.